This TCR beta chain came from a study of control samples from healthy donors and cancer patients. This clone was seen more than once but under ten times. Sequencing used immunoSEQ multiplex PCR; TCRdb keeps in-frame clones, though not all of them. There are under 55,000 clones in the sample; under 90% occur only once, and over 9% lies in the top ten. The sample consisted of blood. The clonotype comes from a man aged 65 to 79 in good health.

CDR3 loop: CASSPGRLGTEAFF. CDR3 sequence (DNA): TGTGCCAGCAGCCCGGGACGGCTAGGCACTGAAGCTTTCTTT. This chain joins TRBV7-3 and TRBJ1-1; weak D call: TRBD1 (5 bases). The CDR3 is made up of 14 amino acids. Trimming cost V 5 bases and J 4 bases, with 14 bases left between them. Looked up from germline, CDR1 is SGHTA and CDR2 is FQGTGA.